Below, 13 T cell receptor beta chains from the same sample are listed, as sequenced in a study of T cells in Graves' hyperthyroidism and ophthalmopathy. Researchers took RNA transcripts and amplified the TCR beta CDR3 regions from them. HTBI primers drove first-round RT-PCR of the TCR CDR3. MiXCR, applied by TCRdb to the multiplex PCR reads, yields one record per CDR3 protein. The sample yields roughly 350,000 distinct CDR3 sequences, roughly 13% seen once. Source material: blood. Receptors were obtained from a woman in her thirties or forties with Graves' ophthalmopathy.

There are many counts of this clonotype. The CDR3 here is CAISGTTYEQYF. The CDR3 nucleotides read TGTGCCATCAGTGGGACTACTTACGAGCAGTACTTC. The genes are TRBV10-3 and TRBJ2-7; possible D gene TRBD2, 6 bases. CDR3 length equals 12 residues. Germline CDR1 ENHRY, CDR2 SYGVKD. V was shortened by 4 bases and J by 4 bases, with 8 bases between the two germline ends.

This clonotype was found many times. The rearrangement joins TRBV27 to TRBJ2-5, with a weak D call TRBD1 (6 bases). The CDR3 runs 14 residues. Germline lookup yields CDR1 MNHEY and CDR2 SMNVEV (reference sequence). The V and J ends lost 5 bases and 4 bases respectively, with 14 bases between them. The CDR3 here is CASSLTGNRETQYF. The DNA of the CDR3 is TGTGCCAGCAGTCTAACAGGGAACCGAGAGACCCAGTACTTC.

This clonotype has ten or more counts. The rearrangement joins TRBV12-3 or TRBV12-4 to TRBJ2-7; no clear D. V was trimmed by 2 bases and J by 3 bases, leaving 5 bases between them. This CDR3 is built from 12 residues. The CDR3 sequence is CASSLRIYEQYF. The DNA of the CDR3 is TGTGCCAGCAGTTTACGGATCTACGAGCAGTACTTC.

This clonotype appeared many times. The chain combines TRBV27 with TRBJ1-2, with a weak D call TRBD1 (6 bases). Per the germline V gene, CDR1 is MNHEY and CDR2 is SMNVEV (reference sequence). The CDR3 is 14 residues long. V shed 3 bases and J shed 4 bases, with 12 bases lying between them. CDR3 DNA sequence: TGTGCCAGCAGTTTCAATCAGGGGACCTATGGCTACACCTTC. Its protein is CASSFNQGTYGYTF.

The V and J genes are TRBV20-1 and TRBJ1-2; the D gene is possibly TRBD1 (5 bases). Germline CDR1 DFQATT, CDR2 SNEGSKA (reference sequence). The CDR3 runs to 12 residues. V was cut by 5 bases and J by 4 bases, with 11 bases left in between. The CDR3 region is CSAYHRTYGYTF. The CDR3 nucleotides read TGCAGTGCTTATCACAGGACCTATGGCTACACCTTC.

The table lists this clonotype with many counts. Here the CDR3 reads CSVGGSVGSYNEQFF. The CDR3 DNA reads TGCAGCGTTGGGGGGTCGGTAGGCTCCTACAATGAGCAGTTCTTC. J is TRBJ2-1 and V is TRBV29-1; D assignment may be TRBD1 or TRBD2 (5 bases each). V shed 4 bases and J shed 0 bases, with 13 bases lying between them. This CDR3 is built from 15 residues. Germline assignment: CDR1 SQVTM and CDR2 ANQGSEA.

This clonotype occurred many times. The chain carries TRBV7-2 and TRBJ2-5, with a weak D call TRBD2 (6 bases). In germline, CDR1 is SGHTA, CDR2 FQGNSA. The CDR3 has 14 amino acids. V lost 5 bases to trimming and J lost 12 bases, with 22 bases between them. The CDR3 protein is CASSVGGTFKIEYF. The CDR3 coding sequence is TGTGCCAGCAGCGTTGGGGGGACTTTCAAAATCGAGTACTTC.

This clonotype was detected only a few times. The gene calls are TRBV29-1 and TRBJ1-2; tentative D call: TRBD1 (6 bases). V was trimmed by 4 bases and J by 4 bases, leaving 13 bases between them. Per germline, CDR1 SQVTM and CDR2 ANQGSEA. This CDR3 is built from 13 residues. CDR3 nucleotides: TGCAGCGTTGCCAAGACAGGCCCCTATGGCTACACCTTC. Its protein product is CSVAKTGPYGYTF.

The genes are TRBV5-1 and TRBJ2-1, with TRBD2 matching over 12 bases. CDR3 size: 15 residues. V shed 4 bases, J shed 5 bases, and the junction held 4 bases outside the gene matches. In germline, CDR1 is SGHRS, CDR2 YFSETQ. The CDR3 DNA follows: TGCGCCAGCAGCACTAGCGGGGGGCACCACAATGAGCAGTTCTTC. It encodes CASSTSGGHHNEQFF.

This clonotype showed up many times. J is TRBJ2-5 and V is TRBV6-2 or TRBV6-3; perhaps TRBD2 as D (6 bases). V lost 10 bases to trimming and J lost 4 bases, with 19 bases between them. This CDR3 region has 14 residues. Per the germline V gene, CDR1 is MNHEY and CDR2 is SVGEGT. CDR3 DNA sequence: TGTGCCACCACAACAAGACGGGGGAGAGAGACCCAGTACTTC. Amino acid sequence: CATTTRRGRETQYF.

Turning to this clonotype: One end of the junction fails to match germline, which may point to a read error. The genes are TRBV10-3 and TRBJ2-1, with TRBD2 matching 11 bases. Germline assignment: CDR1 ENHRY and CDR2 SYGVKD. There are 16 residues in the CDR3. CDR3 sequence (DNA): TGTGCCATCAGTGCCCCGGGACTAGCGGTCTACAATGAGCGGTTCTTC. Translating it yields CAISAPGLAVYNERFF.

This clonotype was found a few times. The genes are TRBV9 and TRBJ1-3; possible D gene TRBD1, 6 bases. CDR3 length: 14 residues. In germline, CDR1 is SGDLS, CDR2 YYNGEE. V lost 4 bases and J lost 3, with 11 bases in between. The CDR3, as DNA: TGTGCCAGCAGCAAAGGGGGAAGTGGAAACACCATATATTTT. This translates into CASSKGGSGNTIYF.

This clonotype was counted at least ten times. The chain joins TRBV19 to TRBJ2-6; TRBD1 agrees at 10 bases. CDR1 is LNHDA and CDR2 is SQIVND in the germline V gene (reference sequence). CDR3 length: 18 residues. V was clipped by 6 bases and J by 4 bases; unmatched bases: 12. The CDR3 region is CASSLARTGGSGANVLTF. CDR3 DNA sequence: TGTGCCAGTAGCCTCGCTAGGACAGGGGGATCGGGGGCCAACGTCCTGACTTTC. The variable domain in full, completed from reference TRBV19 and TRBJ2-6, reads DGGITQSPKYLFRKEGQNVTLSCEQNLNHDAMYWYRQDPGQGLRLIYYSQIVNDFQKGDIAEGYSVSREKKESFPLTVTSAQKNPTAFYLCASSLARTGGSGANVLTFGAGSRLTVL.